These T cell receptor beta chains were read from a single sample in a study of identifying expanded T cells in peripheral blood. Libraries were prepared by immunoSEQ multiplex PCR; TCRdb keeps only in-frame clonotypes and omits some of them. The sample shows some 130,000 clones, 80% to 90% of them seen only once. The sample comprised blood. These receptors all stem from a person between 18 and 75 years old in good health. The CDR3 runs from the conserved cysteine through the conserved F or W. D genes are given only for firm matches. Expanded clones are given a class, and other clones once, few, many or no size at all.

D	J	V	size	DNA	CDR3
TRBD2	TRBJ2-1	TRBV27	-	TGTGCCAGCAGTTCCCTACTAGCGCCCTCCTACAATGAGCAGTTCTTC	CASSSLLAPSYNEQFF
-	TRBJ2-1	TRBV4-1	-	TGCGCCAGCAGCCAAGGTTACAGTAGGAAGAATGAGCAGTTCTTC	CASSQGYSRKNEQFF
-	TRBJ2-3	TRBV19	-	TGTGCCAGTAGTATGGGGGTGCGTAAGAGCACAGATACGCAGTATTTT	CASSMGVRKSTDTQYF
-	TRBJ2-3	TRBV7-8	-	TGTGCCAGCAGCTTTGGTCAGGGCGGAGATACGCAGTATTTT	CASSFGQGGDTQYF
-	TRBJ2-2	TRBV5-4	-	TGTGCCAGCAGCTCGAACACCGGGGAGCTGTTTTTT	CASSSNTGELFF
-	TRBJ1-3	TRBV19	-	TGTGCCAGTAGTTCGGACGGTAACACCATATATTTT	CASSSDGNTIYF
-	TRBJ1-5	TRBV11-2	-	TGTGCCAGCAGCTTAGAGGGTCAGCCCCAGCATTTT	CASSLEGQPQHF
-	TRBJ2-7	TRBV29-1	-	TGCAGCGTTGACAGGGGAACCCACGAGCAGTACTTC	CSVDRGTHEQYF
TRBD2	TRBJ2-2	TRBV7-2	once	TGTGCCAGCAGCCCCCCAGCGGGGGGTAACACCGGGGAGCTGTTTTTT	CASSPPAGGNTGELFF
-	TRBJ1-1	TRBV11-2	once	TGTGCCAGCAGATTAGGACTGTCGAACACTGAAGCTTTCTTT	CASRLGLSNTEAFF
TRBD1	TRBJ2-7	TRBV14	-	TGTGCCAGCAGCCAACCCCTCGGACAGGGCACCTACGAGCAGTACTTC	CASSQPLGQGTYEQYF
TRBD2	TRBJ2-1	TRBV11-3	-	TGTGCCAGCAGCTTAGACACTAGCGGGGATGAGCAGTTCTTC	CASSLDTSGDEQFF
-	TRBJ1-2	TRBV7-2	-	TGTGCCAGCAGCTTAAGCAGGCGGGATGGCTACACCTTC	CASSLSRRDGYTF
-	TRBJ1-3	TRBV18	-	TGTGCCAGCTCACCACCGAGCCCCTCGACAGCTTCTGGAAACACCATATATTTT	CASSPPSPSTASGNTIYF
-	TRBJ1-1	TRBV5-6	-	TGTGCCAGCATCAAGAACCGGGGAGATCCCAACACTGAAGCTTTCTTT	CASIKNRGDPNTEAFF
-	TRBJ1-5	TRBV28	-	TGTGCCAGCAGTCCCCCGGAGGGGGTGGGGCGCAATCAGCCCCAGCATTTT	CASSPPEGVGRNQPQHF
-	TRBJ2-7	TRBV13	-	TGTGCCAGCAGCTTAGGGGTAGCGGAGGCAGAGCAGTACTTC	CASSLGVAEAEQYF
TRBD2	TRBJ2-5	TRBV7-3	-	TGTGCCAGCAGCATTACCGGGACTAGCGGGATAGGGTGGCAAGAGACCCAGTACTTC	CASSITGTSGIGWQETQYF
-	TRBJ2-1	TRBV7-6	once	TGTGCCAGCAGCAGATTGAGGACAGAACATGAGCAGTTCTTC	CASSRLRTEHEQFF
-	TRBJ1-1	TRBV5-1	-	TGCGCCAGCAGCTCCGGGGGTTCTGAACTAAACACTGAAGCTTTCTTT	CASSSGGSELNTEAFF
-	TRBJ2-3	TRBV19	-	TGTGCCAGTAGTATAGTTGAACACACAGATACGCAGTATTTT	CASSIVEHTDTQYF
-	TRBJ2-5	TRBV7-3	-	TGTGCCAGCAGCTTAGGGTTTCGGGGGATCGGAGAGACCCAGTACTTC	CASSLGFRGIGETQYF
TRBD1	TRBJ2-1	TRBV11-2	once	TGTGCCAGCAGCCCGGGGACAGGGCTCAATGAGCAGTTCTTC	CASSPGTGLNEQFF
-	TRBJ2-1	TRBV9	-	TGTGCCAGCAGCGTAGACCCGAACCGAATCGCCTACAATGAGCAGTTCTTC	CASSVDPNRIAYNEQFF
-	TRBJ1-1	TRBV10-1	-	TGCGCCAGCAGGGACTGGTTATACACTGAAGCTTTCTTT	CASRDWLYTEAFF
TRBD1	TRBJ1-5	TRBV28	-	TGTGCCAGCAGTCCCCGGACAGGGTTTAGCAATCAGCCCCAGCATTTT	CASSPRTGFSNQPQHF
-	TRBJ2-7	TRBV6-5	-	TGTGCCAGCAGTTACGGGGGACGGGGAGCCTACGAGCAGTACTTC	CASSYGGRGAYEQYF
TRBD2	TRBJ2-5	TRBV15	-	TGTGCCACCAGCAACCGGAGAGGAGCGGGAGGGTTAAATCAAGAGACCCAGTACTTC	CATSNRRGAGGLNQETQYF
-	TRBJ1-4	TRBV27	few	TGTGCCAGCAGTCTTCAGGGGAATGAAAAACTGTTTTTT	CASSLQGNEKLFF
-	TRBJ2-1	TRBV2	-	TGTGCCAGCAGCGCCACCATGAGGGATGAGCAGTTCTTC	CASSATMRDEQFF
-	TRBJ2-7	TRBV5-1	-	TGCGCCAGCAGCTTGGGATACAGGGAGGGCGAGCAGTACTTC	CASSLGYREGEQYF
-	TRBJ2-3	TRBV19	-	TGTGCCAGTAGTCCCCCGACCGGGGATACGCAGTATTTT	CASSPPTGDTQYF
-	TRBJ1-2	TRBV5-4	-	TGTGCCAGCAGCTTGTGGGGGGGTGCCGATGGCTACACCTTC	CASSLWGGADGYTF
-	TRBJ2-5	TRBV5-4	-	TGTGCCAGCAGCTTGTTGGGGTACCAAGAGACCCAGTACTTC	CASSLLGYQETQYF
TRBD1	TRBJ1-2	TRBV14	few	TGTGCCAGCAGCCCCCGGACAGGCCTCTATGGCTACACCTTC	CASSPRTGLYGYTF
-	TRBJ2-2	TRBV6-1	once	TGTGCCAGCAGTCAAGGGGTAGCCGGGGAGCTGTTTTTT	CASSQGVAGELFF
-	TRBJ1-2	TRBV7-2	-	TGTGCCAGCAGCCAGATACGGCTGGAGTATGGCTACACCTTC	CASSQIRLEYGYTF
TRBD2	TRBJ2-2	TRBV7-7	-	TGTGCCAGCAGCACACTAGCGACCGGGGAGCTGTTTTTT	CASSTLATGELFF
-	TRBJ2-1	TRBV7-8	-	TGTGCCAGCAGCGTCCGGGACTTAAGCTCCTACAATGAGCAGTTCTTC	CASSVRDLSSYNEQFF
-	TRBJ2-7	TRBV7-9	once	TGTGCCAGCAGCTTAGAAGAGGGTTTCTACGAGCAGTACTTC	CASSLEEGFYEQYF
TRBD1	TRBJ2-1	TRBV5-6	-	TGTGCCAGCAGCTTAGGGACAGGGCAGTTCTTC	CASSLGTGQFF
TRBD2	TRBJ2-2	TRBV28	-	TGTGCCAGCAGTTCCCCGGGACTAGCGCCGAGCGGGGAGCTGTTTTTT	CASSSPGLAPSGELFF
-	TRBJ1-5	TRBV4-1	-	TGCGCCAGCAGCCAAGATCGGGGGCTCAATCAGCCCCAGCATTTT	CASSQDRGLNQPQHF